This TCR beta chain appears in the sequencing data of a study of blood T cell repertoires in COVID-19. About the study: Sources were T cells, B-cell-depleted T cells, or PBMCs; the material itself was cDNA or gDNA.

V lost 6 bases and J 3 bases, leaving 34 bases between the germline ends. This CDR3 is 21 amino acids long. Germline V gives CDR1 LNHDA, CDR2 SQIVND (reference sequence). Assay: immunoSEQ multiplex PCR; the TCRdb copy retains only in-frame clones and omits some. This sample carries 20,000 to 25,000 clones, roughly 83% of them seen once, and the ten largest clones take 3.2%. Sequencing was done on a sample of peripheral blood. The chain employs TRBV19 and TRBJ2-3; possible D gene TRBD1, 6 bases. The receptor was derived from a man aged 40-55 years with acute or convalescent COVID-19. The CDR3 nucleotides read TGTGCCAGTAGCAAAACCTCCCCGTCGGGGCGGGTTGTGGGGGCGACAGATACGCAGTATTTT. Its protein is CASSKTSPSGRVVGATDTQYF.